The sequence of this TCR beta chain was determined in a study of blood T cell repertoires in COVID-19. The overall study: The United States, Italy and Spain provided the acute and convalescent COVID-19 samples.

The count of this clone is one. Living in 20 to 30 US areas, the participants were between roughly 18 and 90 years of age. Researchers sorted participants into cohorts using their self-reported clinical history. Recovery meant two consecutive negative NP/OP PCR tests, professional clearance, or resolved symptoms. The CDR3 extends over 13 amino acids. Trimming removed 7 bases at V and 1 base at J, with 7 bases between. Per the germline V gene, CDR1 is KGHSH and CDR2 is LQKENI. The protocol was immunoSEQ multiplex PCR, while the TCRdb copy is restricted to in-frame clones and leaves out a portion. The data contain approximately 150,000 clones, over 80% of them seen just once; the ten biggest clones take up around 6.2%.

The TCR originated in a woman aged 35 to 49 who had recovered from COVID-19. The rearrangement uses TRBV18 and TRBJ2-2, with unresolved D. The sequenced sample consisted of PBMCs or T cells enriched from blood (not recorded which). The CDR3 DNA follows: TGTGCCAGCTTCTACCGGAACACCGGGGAGCTGTTTTTT. Translated: CASFYRNTGELFF.